This TCR beta chain was observed in a study of cytomegalovirus exposure and HLA in healthy donors. General observations from the study: The authors later linked a missense DCLRE1C variant to TCR beta V- and J-gene trimming. There were some V segments, including TRBV6-2 and TRBV6-3, excluded as indistinguishable.

There are 17 residues in the CDR3. From germline, CDR1 is LNHDA and CDR2 SQIVND (reference sequence). The V and J ends lost 7 bases and 7 bases, in that order; junction bases with no gene match: 19. This clone was found a few times. No antigen is known for it. 13 Jbeta primers and 60 Vbeta primers were used for the PCR. The assay was immunoSEQ multiplex PCR, and TCRdb's table has in-frame clones only and misses some. The table shows a few hundred thousand clones, with around 83% occurring only once. Sequencing was done on a sample of PBMCs. The chain links TRBV19 to TRBJ1-5; TRBD1 matches 7 bases. The source of this sequence is a girl between 10 and 17 years old in good health and CMV-seronegative. The chain's CDR3 is CASNAPVGQAQTQPQHF. The CDR3 DNA follows: TGTGCCAGTAATGCCCCAGTCGGACAGGCTCAAACCCAGCCCCAGCATTTT.